One sample yielded the 21 T cell receptor beta chains listed below, sequenced in a study of fetal regulatory T cell absence and autoimmunity. Using immunoSEQ multiplex PCR, the repertoire was profiled, and TCRdb retains in-frame clones only, with some absent. This sample has more than 85,000 clones, with about two thirds found just once. Sequencing input: pancreas tissue. Source of these receptors: a male donor with IPEX syndrome.

The CDR3 DNA reads TGTGCCAGCACTTTAGCGGGGGGCTCCTACGAGCAGTACTTC. Translated: CASTLAGGSYEQYF. This rearrangement joins TRBV7-9 to TRBJ2-7; TRBD2 agrees at 10 bases. CDR1 is SEHNR, CDR2 FQNEAQ, per germline (reference sequence). V lost 7 bases to trimming and J lost 0 bases; unmatched junction nucleotides: 3. This CDR3 is built from 14 residues. Based on the CDR3 plus reference TRBV7-9 and TRBJ2-7, the full variable domain is DTGVSQNPRHKITKRGQNVTFRCDPISEHNRLYWYRQTLGQGPEFLTYFQNEAQLEKSRLLSDRFSAERPKGSFSTLEIQRTEQGDSAMYLCASTLAGGSYEQYFGPGTRLTVT.

V and J are TRBV7-9 and TRBJ2-7; D is possibly TRBD1 (5 bases). The CDR3 covers 15 residues. The V gene's germline CDR1 is SEHNR and CDR2 FQNEAQ (reference sequence). V was clipped by 2 bases and J by 2 bases, with 13 bases between them. This chain's CDR3 is CASSLRRDSTYEQYF. The CDR3 region has the DNA TGTGCCAGCAGCTTAAGGCGCGACAGCACCTACGAGCAGTACTTC.

The J gene is TRBJ1-1, the V gene TRBV7-6, with unresolved D. The CDR3 is 13 amino acids. V was shortened by 5 bases and J by 8 bases, with 15 bases between the two germline ends. Germline CDR1 is SGHVS and CDR2 is FNYEAQ. CDR3 region: CASSPRLGAEAFF. The DNA for the CDR3 is TGTGCCAGCAGCCCTAGGCTAGGTGCAGAAGCTTTCTTT. Based on the CDR3 plus reference TRBV7-6 and TRBJ1-1, the full variable domain is GAGVSQSPRYKVTKRGQDVALRCDPISGHVSLYWYRQALGQGPEFLTYFNYEAQQDKSGLPNDRFSAERPEGSISTLTIQRTEQRDSAMYRCASSPRLGAEAFFGQGTRLTVV.

The V and J genes are TRBV7-9 and TRBJ1-2, with TRBD1 matching 11 bases. From germline, CDR1 is SEHNR and CDR2 FQNEAQ (reference sequence). J lost 4 bases, V lost 4 bases, and 2 bases had no gene match. CDR3 size: 14 residues. The CDR3 sequence: CASSSGTGGYGYTF. CDR3 coding DNA: TGTGCCAGCAGCTCCGGGACAGGGGGCTATGGCTACACCTTC.

This clone was observed once. V and J are TRBV5-1 and TRBJ2-3, with a tentative D call TRBD2 (5 bases). CDR1 and CDR2 (germline): SGHRS, YFSETQ. The CDR3 has 13 residues. V dropped 3 bases and J dropped 3 bases, with 8 bases sitting between them. This CDR3 reads CASSWTDTDTQYF. Here the CDR3 DNA reads TGCGCCAGCAGCTGGACTGATACAGATACGCAGTATTTT.

The chain uses TRBV19 and TRBJ2-1; D may be TRBD2 (6 bases). CDR1 and CDR2 (germline): LNHDA, SQIVND (reference sequence). V lost 4 bases to trimming and J lost 1 base, with 8 bases between them. CDR3 length equals 14 residues. The CDR3 reads CASSTGSSYNEQFF. The CDR3 nucleotides read TGTGCCAGTAGTACCGGGAGTTCCTACAATGAGCAGTTCTTC.

J is TRBJ2-7 and V is TRBV7-5. TRBV7-5 is a pseudogene segment. There are 8 residues in the CDR3. CDR3 coding DNA: TGTGTCAGAAGCGAGCAGTACTTC. Translation gives CVRSEQYF.

This clone came up a few times. The rearrangement links TRBV9 to TRBJ2-2; no clear D gene. The germline CDR1 and CDR2 sequences are SGDLS and YYNGEE. Trimming took 3 bases from V and 4 from J, leaving 10 bases between them. The CDR3 loop spans 14 amino acids. The CDR3 here is CASSGAPATGELFF. In nucleotides, the CDR3 is TGTGCCAGCAGCGGAGCCCCAGCCACCGGGGAGCTGTTTTTT.

This chain uses TRBV6-5 with TRBJ2-7; 9 bases fit TRBD2. There are 13 residues in the CDR3. V shed 5 bases and J 2 bases; nucleotides not matched to a gene: 1. Looked up from germline, CDR1 is MNHEY and CDR2 is SVGAGI. The CDR3 here is CASSLAGTYEQYF. The CDR3 region has the DNA TGTGCCAGCAGTCTAGCGGGGACCTACGAGCAGTACTTC.

The chain employs TRBV10-3 and TRBJ2-7, with 10 bases matching TRBD1. Germline lookup yields CDR1 ENHRY and CDR2 SYGVKD. The CDR3 is 17 residues long. V lost 4 bases and J lost 2; bases outside the gene matches: 11. CDR3 region: CAISVFKWTGGTYEQYF. Written as DNA, the CDR3 is TGTGCCATCAGTGTCTTTAAATGGACAGGGGGGACCTACGAGCAGTACTTC.

This clone has just a few counts. The chain couples TRBV27 to TRBJ2-7; D may correspond to TRBD1 or TRBD2 (5 bases each). CDR3 size: 14 residues. Germline loops: CDR1 MNHEY, CDR2 SMNVEV (reference sequence). Deletions cut 3 bases from V and 1 base from J, with 10 bases between. In nucleotides, the CDR3 is TGTGCCAGCAGTTTCTCGGGACGGTCCTACGAGCAGTACTTC. It encodes CASSFSGRSYEQYF.

The V gene is TRBV7-8, the J gene TRBJ1-1; possible D gene TRBD1, 5 bases. The CDR3 runs 14 residues. Germline loops: CDR1 SGHVS, CDR2 FQNEAQ. V lost 2 bases to trimming and J lost 8 bases, with 15 bases between them. The CDR3 nucleotides read TGTGCCAGCAGCTTACGTAAATCAGGGTTCGAAGCTTTCTTT. It translates to CASSLRKSGFEAFF. The full variable domain, rest sourced from reference TRBV7-8 and TRBJ1-1, is GAGVSQSPRYKVAKRGQDVALRCDPISGHVSLFWYQQALGQGPEFLTYFQNEAQLDKSGLPSDRFFAERPEGSVSTLKIQRTQQEDSAVYLCASSLRKSGFEAFFGQGTRLTVV.

This chain connects TRBV10-3 to TRBJ1-3; D is uncertain. There are 12 residues in the CDR3. Between the trimmed V and J ends, which lost 2 bases and 2 bases, there was a span of 1 base. Germline loops: CDR1 ENHRY, CDR2 SYGVKD. Here the CDR3 DNA reads TGTGCCATCAGTGAGGCTGGAAACACCATATATTTT. It is translated as CAISEAGNTIYF.

A few counts support this clone. The chain combines TRBV30 with TRBJ1-3; no clear D gene. V dropped 3 bases and J dropped 4 bases, with 4 bases sitting between them. Germline assignment: CDR1 GTSNPN and CDR2 SVGIG (reference sequence). This CDR3 has 11 amino acids. The DNA of the CDR3 is TGTGCCTGGAGACAGGGAAACACCATATATTTT. Protein sequence: CAWRQGNTIYF.

V usage is TRBV9 and J usage is TRBJ1-6, with D possibly being TRBD1 (6 bases). V gave up 3 bases and J gave up 10 bases, with 11 bases separating them. The V gene's germline CDR1 is SGDLS and CDR2 YYNGEE. This CDR3 contains 13 residues. CDR3 coding DNA: TGTGCCAGCAGCGCCTACAGGGACTCACCCCTCCACTTT. Translating gives CASSAYRDSPLHF.

V usage is TRBV30 and J usage is TRBJ1-5, with D possibly being TRBD1 (6 bases). Germline CDR1 and CDR2: GTSNPN and SVGIG (reference sequence). This CDR3 is built from 14 residues. Between the trimmed V and J ends, which lost 2 bases and 0 bases, there was a span of 8 bases. The CDR3 loop reads CAWSPGVSNQPQHF. In nucleotides, the CDR3 is TGTGCCTGGAGTCCAGGGGTTAGCAATCAGCCCCAGCATTTT.

The V and J genes are TRBV19 and TRBJ1-1, with D possibly being TRBD1 (5 bases). The CDR3 is 14 amino acids. Germline CDR1 and CDR2: LNHDA and SQIVND (reference sequence). Trimming took off 5 bases at V and 1 base at J, with 11 bases between the two ends. CDR3: CASSLGLRNTEAFF. DNA of the CDR3: TGTGCCAGTAGTCTGGGACTTCGGAACACTGAAGCTTTCTTT.

There are a few counts of this clone. This chain uses TRBV5-6 with TRBJ1-2; D perhaps matches TRBD1 (6 bases). Trimming left V 0 bases short and J 0 bases short, with 9 bases between. The germline CDR1 and CDR2 sequences are SGHDT and YYEEEE. CDR3 length: 15 amino acids. The CDR3 DNA follows: TGTGCCAGCAGCTTGGACTGGACAGCTAACTATGGCTACACCTTC. Translated: CASSLDWTANYGYTF. Drawing the rest from reference TRBV5-6 and TRBJ1-2, the complete variable domain is DAGVTQSPTHLIKTRGQQVTLRCSPKSGHDTVSWYQQALGQGPQFIFQYYEEEERQRGNFPDRFSGHQFPNYSSELNVNALLLGDSALYLCASSLDWTANYGYTFGSGTRLTVV.

The chain recombines TRBV10-2 with TRBJ1-2; tentatively, D is TRBD1 (5 bases). This CDR3 has 14 residues. CDR1 and CDR2 (germline): WSHSY, SAAADI. The V end lost 6 bases, the J end lost 3 bases, and 14 bases lay between the germline ends. The CDR3 sequence is CASSGGRYHYGYTF. Written as DNA, the CDR3 is TGCGCCAGCAGCGGGGGACGTTACCACTATGGCTACACCTTC.

This rearrangement joins TRBV29-1 to TRBJ1-2; 7 bases are a match to TRBD1. J was trimmed by 6 bases and V by 5 bases; bases with no gene match: 12. Germline V gene sequence: CDR1 SQVTM, CDR2 ANQGSEA. The CDR3 loop spans 14 amino acids. The chain's CDR3 is CSVKVTFTGDGYTF. Written as DNA, the CDR3 is TGCAGCGTTAAGGTTACCTTCACAGGGGATGGCTACACCTTC.

The CDR3 region is CASSLLLNSYEQYF. The CDR3 DNA follows: TGTGCCAGCAGCTTGTTACTCAACTCCTACGAGCAGTACTTC. The rearrangement uses TRBV5-6 and TRBJ2-7, with D uncertain. The CDR3 is 14 residues long. Germline-derived CDR1 and CDR2 are SGHDT and YYEEEE. V dropped 1 base and J dropped 0 bases, with 8 bases sitting between them. Based on the CDR3 plus reference TRBV5-6 and TRBJ2-7, the full variable domain is DAGVTQSPTHLIKTRGQQVTLRCSPKSGHDTVSWYQQALGQGPQFIFQYYEEEERQRGNFPDRFSGHQFPNYSSELNVNALLLGDSALYLCASSLLLNSYEQYFGPGTRLTVT.